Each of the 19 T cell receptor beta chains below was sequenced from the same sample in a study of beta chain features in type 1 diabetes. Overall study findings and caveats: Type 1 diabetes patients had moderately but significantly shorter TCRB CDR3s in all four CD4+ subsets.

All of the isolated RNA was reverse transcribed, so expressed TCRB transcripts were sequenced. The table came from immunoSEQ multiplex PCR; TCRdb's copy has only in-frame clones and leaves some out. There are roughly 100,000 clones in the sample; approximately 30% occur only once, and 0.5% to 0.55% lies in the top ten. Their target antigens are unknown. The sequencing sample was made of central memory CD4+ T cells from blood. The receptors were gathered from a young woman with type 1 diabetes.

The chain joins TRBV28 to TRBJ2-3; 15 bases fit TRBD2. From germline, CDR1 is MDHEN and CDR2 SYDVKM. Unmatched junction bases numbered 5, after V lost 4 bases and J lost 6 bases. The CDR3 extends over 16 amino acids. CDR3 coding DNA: TGTGCCAGCAGTTCCGGGACTAGCGGGAGGCTGGATACGCAGTATTTT. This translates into CASSSGTSGRLDTQYF.

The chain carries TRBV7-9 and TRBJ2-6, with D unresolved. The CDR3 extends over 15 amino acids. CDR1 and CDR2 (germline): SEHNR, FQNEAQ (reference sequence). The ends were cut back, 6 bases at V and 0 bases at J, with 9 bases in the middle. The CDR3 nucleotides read TGTGCCAGCAGTGTTCGAGGCTCTGGGGCCAACGTCCTGACTTTC. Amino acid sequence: CASSVRGSGANVLTF.

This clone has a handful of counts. The CDR3 protein is CASRAWGTGLGQFF. Here the CDR3 DNA reads TGTGCCAGCCGAGCATGGGGGACAGGGTTGGGGCAGTTCTTC. This chain connects TRBV7-9 to TRBJ2-1; 9 bases are shared with TRBD1. The germline V gene has CDR1 SEHNR and CDR2 FQNEAQ (reference sequence). This CDR3 spans 14 amino acids. The V segment lost 8 bases and the J segment 12 bases; nucleotides outside the gene matches: 14.

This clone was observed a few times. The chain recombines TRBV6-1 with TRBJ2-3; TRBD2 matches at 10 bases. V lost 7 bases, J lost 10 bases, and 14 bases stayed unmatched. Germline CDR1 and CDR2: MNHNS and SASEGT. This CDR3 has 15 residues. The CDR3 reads CASNSASGSGGAQYF. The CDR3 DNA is TGTGCCAGCAATTCGGCTAGCGGGAGTGGGGGGGCGCAGTATTTT.

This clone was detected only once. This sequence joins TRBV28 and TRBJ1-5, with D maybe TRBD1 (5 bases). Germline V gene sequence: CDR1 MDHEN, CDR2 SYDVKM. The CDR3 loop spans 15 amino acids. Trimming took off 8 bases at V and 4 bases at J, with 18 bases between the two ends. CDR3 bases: TGTGCCAGCGTCACCCACGGGGGAAATAATCAGCCCCAGCATTTT. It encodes CASVTHGGNNQPQHF.

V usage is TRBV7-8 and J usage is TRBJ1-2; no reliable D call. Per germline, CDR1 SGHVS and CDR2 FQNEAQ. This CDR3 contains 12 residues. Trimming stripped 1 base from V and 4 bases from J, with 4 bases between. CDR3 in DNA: TGTGCCAGCAGCTTAGACAGCTATGGCTACACCTTC. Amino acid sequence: CASSLDSYGYTF.

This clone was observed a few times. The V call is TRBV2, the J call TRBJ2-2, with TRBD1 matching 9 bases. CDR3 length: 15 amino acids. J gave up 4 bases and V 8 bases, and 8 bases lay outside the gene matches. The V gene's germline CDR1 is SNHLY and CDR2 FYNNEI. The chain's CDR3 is CASGPRQGVTGELFF. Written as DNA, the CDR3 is TGTGCCAGCGGTCCGAGACAGGGGGTCACCGGGGAGCTGTTTTTT.

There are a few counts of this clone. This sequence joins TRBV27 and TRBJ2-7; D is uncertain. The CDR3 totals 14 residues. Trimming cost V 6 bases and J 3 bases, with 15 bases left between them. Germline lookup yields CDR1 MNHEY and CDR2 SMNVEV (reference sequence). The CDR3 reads CASSLKTRNYEQYF. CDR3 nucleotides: TGTGCCAGCAGCTTGAAGACGCGGAACTACGAGCAGTACTTC.

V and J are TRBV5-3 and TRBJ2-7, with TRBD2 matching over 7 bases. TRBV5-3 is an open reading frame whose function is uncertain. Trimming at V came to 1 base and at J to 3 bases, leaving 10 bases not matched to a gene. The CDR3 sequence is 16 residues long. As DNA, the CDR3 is TGTGCCAGAAGCTTGCCGACTAGCTTTCGTTACTACGAGCAGTACGTC. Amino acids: CARSLPTSFRYYEQYV.

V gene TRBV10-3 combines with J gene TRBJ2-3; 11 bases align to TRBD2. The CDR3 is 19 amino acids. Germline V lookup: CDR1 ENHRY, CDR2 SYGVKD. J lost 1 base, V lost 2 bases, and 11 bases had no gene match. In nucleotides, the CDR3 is TGTGCCATCAGTGAGGTACCGGGACTAGCGGAAAGGGGCACAGATACGCAGTATTTT. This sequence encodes CAISEVPGLAERGTDTQYF.

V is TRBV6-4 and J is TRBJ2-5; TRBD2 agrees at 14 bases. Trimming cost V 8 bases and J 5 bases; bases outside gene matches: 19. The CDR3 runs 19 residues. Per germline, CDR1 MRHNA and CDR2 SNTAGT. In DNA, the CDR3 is TGTGCCAGCGCCACTAAGAGACTAGCGGGAGGGGAGCAGGGGGAGACCCAGTACTTC. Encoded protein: CASATKRLAGGEQGETQYF.

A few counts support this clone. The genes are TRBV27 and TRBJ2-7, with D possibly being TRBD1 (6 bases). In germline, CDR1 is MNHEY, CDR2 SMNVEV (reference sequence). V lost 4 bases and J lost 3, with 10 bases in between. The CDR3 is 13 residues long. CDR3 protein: CASSSADSYEQYF. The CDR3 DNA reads TGTGCCAGCAGTTCCGCGGACAGCTACGAGCAGTACTTC.

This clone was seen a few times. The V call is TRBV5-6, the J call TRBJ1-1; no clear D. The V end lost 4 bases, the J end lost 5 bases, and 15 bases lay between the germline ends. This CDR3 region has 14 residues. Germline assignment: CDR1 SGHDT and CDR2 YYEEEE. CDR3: CASSQAGIGTEAFF. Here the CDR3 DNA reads TGTGCCAGCAGCCAAGCGGGGATTGGGACTGAAGCTTTCTTT.

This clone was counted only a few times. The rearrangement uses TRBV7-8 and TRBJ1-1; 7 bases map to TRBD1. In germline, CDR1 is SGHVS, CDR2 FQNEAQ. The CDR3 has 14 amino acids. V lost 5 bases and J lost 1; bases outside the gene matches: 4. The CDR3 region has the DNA TGTGCCAGCAGCCCCCGACAGGGGAACACTGAAGCTTTCTTT. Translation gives CASSPRQGNTEAFF.

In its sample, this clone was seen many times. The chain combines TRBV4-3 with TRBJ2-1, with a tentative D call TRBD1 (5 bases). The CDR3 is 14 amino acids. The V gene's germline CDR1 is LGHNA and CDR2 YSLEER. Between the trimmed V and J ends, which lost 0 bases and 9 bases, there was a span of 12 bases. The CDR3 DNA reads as TGCGCCAGCAGCCAAGATTCCACAGGCCGTGAGCAGTTCTTC. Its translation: CASSQDSTGREQFF.

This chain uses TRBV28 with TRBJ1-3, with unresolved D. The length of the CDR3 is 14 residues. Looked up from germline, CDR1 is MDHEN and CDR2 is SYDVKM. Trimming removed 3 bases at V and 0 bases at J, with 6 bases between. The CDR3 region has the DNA TGTGCCAGCAGTTTTCCCAGCTCTGGAAACACCATATATTTT. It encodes CASSFPSSGNTIYF.

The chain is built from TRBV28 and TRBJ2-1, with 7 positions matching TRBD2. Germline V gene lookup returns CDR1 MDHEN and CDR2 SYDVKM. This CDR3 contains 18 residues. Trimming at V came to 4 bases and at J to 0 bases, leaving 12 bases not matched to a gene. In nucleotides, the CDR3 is TGTGCCAGCAGTTCCCTCGGGTCTAGCGGCCGCTCCTACAATGAGCAGTTCTTC. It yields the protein CASSSLGSSGRSYNEQFF.

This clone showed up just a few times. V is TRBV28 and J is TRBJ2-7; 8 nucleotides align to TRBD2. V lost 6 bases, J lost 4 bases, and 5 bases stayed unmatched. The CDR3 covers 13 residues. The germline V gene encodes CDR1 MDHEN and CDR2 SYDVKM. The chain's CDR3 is CASRLAGPYEQYF. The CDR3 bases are TGTGCCAGCAGATTAGCGGGACCTTACGAGCAGTACTTC.

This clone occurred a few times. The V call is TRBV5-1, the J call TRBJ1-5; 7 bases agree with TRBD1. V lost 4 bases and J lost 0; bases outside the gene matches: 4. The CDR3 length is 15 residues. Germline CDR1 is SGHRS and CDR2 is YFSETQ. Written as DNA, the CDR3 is TGCGCCAGCAGCCCGGGACAGATTAGCAATCAGCCCCAGCATTTT. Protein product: CASSPGQISNQPQHF.